Presented here are 22 T cell receptor beta chains from one specimen sequenced in a study of blood T cell repertoires in COVID-19. Method: immunoSEQ multiplex PCR; TCRdb's copy keeps in-frame clones and lacks some. This sample has around 100,000 clones; approximately 88% occur once, and the top ten carry 0.7% to 1%. The sequenced sample consisted of peripheral blood. These receptors all come from a woman in her 70s with acute or convalescent COVID-19.

This clone was seen a single time. The chain is built from TRBV6-1 and TRBJ2-7; D is undetermined. The CDR3 has 16 residues. Germline loops: CDR1 MNHNS, CDR2 SASEGT. Trimming removed 1 base at V and 3 bases at J, with 16 bases between. The DNA for the CDR3 is TGTGCCAGCAGTGAAGGTGGTACACCCGATCTCTACGAGCAGTACTTC. It specifies CASSEGGTPDLYEQYF.

The gene calls are TRBV6-1 and TRBJ2-2; 8 bases align to TRBD1. The length of the CDR3 is 14 residues. The ends lost 3 bases at V and 6 bases at J; junction bases unmatched: 3. The germline V gene encodes CDR1 MNHNS and CDR2 SASEGT. The CDR3 sequence: CASSDLQGAGELFF. As DNA, the CDR3 is TGTGCCAGCAGTGACCTACAGGGGGCCGGGGAGCTGTTTTTT.

V gene TRBV5-4 combines with J gene TRBJ1-6; 7 bases are a match to TRBD1. The CDR3 totals 15 residues. CDR1 and CDR2 from the germline V gene are SGHNT and YYREEE (reference sequence). The ends lost 1 base at V and 6 bases at J; junction bases unmatched: 4. The CDR3 sequence is CASSLSRQGNSPLHF. The CDR3 bases are TGTGCCAGCAGCTTGTCCAGACAGGGTAATTCACCCCTCCACTTT.

The V call is TRBV28, the J call TRBJ2-3, with a possible D match to TRBD2 (8 bases). Germline V gene lookup returns CDR1 MDHEN and CDR2 SYDVKM. This CDR3 comprises 17 residues. Trimming removed 10 bases from V and 0 bases from J, with 23 bases in between. The CDR3 reads CATTGVRGASSTDTQYF. DNA for the CDR3: TGTGCCACCACAGGGGTGCGGGGGGCCTCTAGCACAGATACGCAGTATTTT.

This clone has a handful of counts. The chain joins TRBV9 to TRBJ2-5, with 7 bases that match TRBD1. Germline loops: CDR1 SGDLS, CDR2 YYNGEE. There are 14 residues in the CDR3. The ends lost 3 bases at V and 1 base at J; junction bases unmatched: 3. CDR3 nucleotide sequence: TGTGCCAGCAGCGGCCGGGACAGCCAAGAGACCCAGTACTTC. Translated, it gives CASSGRDSQETQYF.

The J gene is TRBJ1-4, the V gene TRBV11-2; TRBD1 matches 7 bases. The CDR3 length is 15 residues. CDR1 is SGHAT, CDR2 FQNNGV, per germline. Trimming at V came to 4 bases and at J to 4 bases, leaving 6 bases not matched to a gene. The CDR3 is CASSYDRAGNEKLFF. The DNA of the CDR3 is TGTGCCAGCAGCTACGACAGGGCGGGTAATGAAAAACTGTTTTTT.

CDR3 loop: CASSVDLGGGSNEQFF. The CDR3 DNA is TGTGCCAGCAGCGTTGATCTTGGGGGCGGTTCGAATGAGCAGTTCTTC. This chain joins TRBV9 and TRBJ2-1, with D perhaps matching TRBD1 (6 bases). This CDR3 spans 16 amino acids. Trimming pared 2 bases from V and 7 bases from J, leaving 19 bases between. Germline assignment: CDR1 SGDLS and CDR2 YYNGEE.

Only one count was recorded for this clone. The chain employs TRBV28 and TRBJ2-7; 8 bases agree with TRBD1. The germline CDR1 and CDR2 sequences are MDHEN and SYDVKM. The V gene end was trimmed by 6 bases and the J gene end by 3 bases; junction bases not matched to a gene: 4. The CDR3 spans 13 residues. The CDR3 sequence: CASRPTGVYEQYF. For the CDR3, the DNA is TGTGCCAGCAGACCGACAGGGGTCTACGAGCAGTACTTC.

The chain recombines TRBV6-5 with TRBJ1-3, with D perhaps matching TRBD1 (5 bases). The CDR3 loop spans 15 amino acids. V gave up 6 bases and J gave up 0 bases, with 12 bases separating them. Germline loops: CDR1 MNHEY, CDR2 SVGAGI. The CDR3 DNA reads as TGTGCCAGCAGACTGACAGTTACCTCTGGAAACACCATATATTTT. It is translated as CASRLTVTSGNTIYF.

The J gene is TRBJ1-1, the V gene TRBV6-1; D gene unclear. V shed 3 bases and J shed 3 bases, with 5 bases lying between them. Per the germline V gene, CDR1 is MNHNS and CDR2 is SASEGT. This CDR3 has 12 amino acids. CDR3 sequence (DNA): TGTGCCAGCAGTGACAGTTACACTGAAGCTTTCTTT. This gives the protein CASSDSYTEAFF.

The rearrangement uses TRBV27 and TRBJ2-3, with D unresolved. CDR1 is MNHEY, CDR2 SMNVEV, per germline (reference sequence). The CDR3 contains 14 residues. The V end lost 4 bases, the J end lost 2 bases, and 10 bases lay between the germline ends. This CDR3 is CASSSPPYTDTQYF. CDR3 DNA sequence: TGTGCCAGCAGTTCCCCCCCCTACACAGATACGCAGTATTTT.

The rearrangement joins TRBV9 to TRBJ2-1; TRBD1 agrees at 9 bases. Unmatched junction bases numbered 3, after V lost 0 bases and J lost 2 bases. Germline V CDR1 and CDR2: SGDLS, YYNGEE. The length of the CDR3 is 16 residues. CDR3 residues: CASSVVGDRAYNEQFF. DNA of the CDR3: TGTGCCAGCAGCGTAGTCGGGGACAGGGCCTACAATGAGCAGTTCTTC.

In its sample, this clone was seen a few times. This rearrangement joins TRBV28 to TRBJ2-2, with D maybe TRBD2 (6 bases). The CDR3 extends over 13 amino acids. CDR1 and CDR2 from the germline V gene are MDHEN and SYDVKM. The CDR3 region has the DNA TGTGTTACGGCTAGCGTTAACACCGGGGAGCTGTTTTTT. Translating gives CVTASVNTGELFF.

This chain joins TRBV6-1 and TRBJ2-7; TRBD1 is a possible D gene (6 bases). The CDR3 loop spans 14 amino acids. Looked up from germline, CDR1 is MNHNS and CDR2 is SASEGT. Trimming took 3 bases from V and 7 from J, leaving 16 bases between them. The CDR3 sequence: CASSERLGQGEQYF. CDR3 in DNA: TGTGCCAGCAGTGAGCGCTTGGGCCAGGGGGAGCAGTACTTC.

The chain couples TRBV2 to TRBJ1-1, with 9 bases fitting TRBD1. Looked up from germline, CDR1 is SNHLY and CDR2 is FYNNEI. Trimming at V came to 5 bases and at J to 11 bases, leaving 12 bases not matched to a gene. CDR3 size: 14 residues. CDR3 amino acids: CASSPPGQGRRAFF. The CDR3 bases are TGTGCCAGCAGTCCTCCGGGACAGGGCCGTCGGGCTTTCTTT.

The rearrangement joins TRBV2 to TRBJ2-5, with 10 nucleotides matching TRBD1. The CDR3 spans 16 residues. Germline CDR1 is SNHLY and CDR2 is FYNNEI. The trim removed 8 bases at V and 10 bases at J, leaving 19 bases unmatched. The CDR3 here is CASATLPGQGPGSQYF. CDR3 DNA sequence: TGTGCCAGCGCTACCCTTCCGGGACAGGGGCCGGGGAGCCAGTACTTC.

This clone occurred once. The chain recombines TRBV11-2 with TRBJ2-7, with TRBD2 matching over 8 bases. The germline CDR1 and CDR2 sequences are SGHAT and FQNNGV. With 4 bases clipped from V and 6 bases from J, the junction kept 5 bases outside the gene matches. The CDR3 totals 13 residues. For the CDR3, the DNA is TGTGCCAGCAGCTCCCGACTAGCGAGCGAGCAGTACTTC. Its protein product is CASSSRLASEQYF.

The rearrangement links TRBV30 to TRBJ1-4, with 8 bases identical to TRBD1. This CDR3 contains 15 residues. Trimming at V came to 2 bases and at J to 8 bases, leaving 10 bases not matched to a gene. CDR1 and CDR2 (germline): GTSNPN, SVGIG (reference sequence). The CDR3 nucleotides read TGTGCCTGGAGTAAGGGGACAGGCCCCGCGGAAAAACTGTTTTTT. Translated: CAWSKGTGPAEKLFF.

The genes are TRBV11-3 and TRBJ2-1; perhaps TRBD2 as D (6 bases). The germline V gene encodes CDR1 SGHNT and CDR2 YENEEA. The V and J ends lost 5 bases and 8 bases respectively, with 16 bases between them. CDR3 length: 14 amino acids. In DNA, the CDR3 is TGTGCCAGCAGCGCCGACCGGGGGTACGATGAGCAGTTCTTC. Its protein product is CASSADRGYDEQFF.

CDR3 loop: CASSMDRGWNEQFF. The DNA for the CDR3 is TGTGCCAGCAGCATGGACAGGGGGTGGAATGAGCAGTTCTTC. This rearrangement joins TRBV7-2 to TRBJ2-1; the match to TRBD1 covers 10 bases. Per germline, CDR1 SGHTA and CDR2 FQGNSA. Losses at the gene ends were 5 bases for V and 7 bases for J; bases not matched to a gene: 5. The CDR3 contains 14 residues.

This clone was detected only once. The CDR3 protein is CASIPEGGQGRSPLHF. The DNA of the CDR3 is TGTGCCAGCATTCCGGAGGGGGGACAGGGGAGGTCACCCCTCCACTTT. The gene calls are TRBV6-6 and TRBJ1-6, with TRBD1 matching over 10 bases. The J segment lost 10 bases and the V segment lost 7 bases, leaving 13 bases of the junction unmatched. CDR1 MNHNY and CDR2 SVGAGI come from the germline V gene (reference sequence). This CDR3 has 16 residues.

The chain is built from TRBV5-1 and TRBJ1-4; possibly TRBD1 for D (5 bases). Germline V lookup: CDR1 SGHRS, CDR2 YFSETQ. The CDR3 loop spans 14 amino acids. Trimming pared 2 bases from V and 8 bases from J, leaving 13 bases between. The CDR3 bases are TGCGCCAGCAGCTTCGGGGGACCGGGGGAAAAACTGTTTTTT. The encoded protein is CASSFGGPGEKLFF.